This TCR beta chain was identified in a study of blood T cell repertoires in COVID-19. At the level of the study: Nucleic acid was either cDNA or gDNA, and it came from T cells, B-cell-depleted T cells, or PBMCs.

Across about two dozen US areas, participants ranged in age from 18 to 89 years. Two negative PCRs, clearance, or symptom resolution had been documented for recovered Cohort 3 donors. In the authors' methods: Nucleated cell number was recorded as an estimate derived from reference gene primer amplification. Sequenced by immunoSEQ multiplex PCR; TCRdb stores in-frame clones only, minus some. V, J and clone size were drawn from that table, and D and trimming were deduced from the DNA. The data hold some 300,000 clones, with approximately 91% observed a single time. In germline, CDR1 is SGHRS, CDR2 YFSETQ. There are 13 residues in the CDR3. Trimming shortened V by 0 bases and J by 2 bases, and 5 bases separated the two germline ends.

Sequencing was done on a sample of PBMCs or T cells enriched from blood (not recorded which). The receptor was isolated from a woman younger than 45 who had recovered from COVID-19. This chain uses TRBV5-1 with TRBJ1-1; D uncertain. In DNA, the CDR3 is TGCGCCAGCAGCTTGGAAGCAAACACTGAAGCTTTCTTT. Its protein is CASSLEANTEAFF.